Ten or more counts support the clone carrying this TCR beta chain. Its antigen is unknown. The source material, RNA transcripts, was used to amplify TCR beta CDR3 regions. In the first-round RT-PCR of the TCR CDR3, the HTBI primer set was used. TCRdb called the multiplex PCR reads again in MiXCR, with one record for every CDR3 protein. The sample has 640,000 or so distinct CDR3 sequences; 13% to 15% are singletons. This sample was taken from a study of T cells in Graves' hyperthyroidism and ophthalmopathy. The wider study: Specimen type is peripheral blood, collected at initial diagnosis prior to any treatment. Study-wide results and caveats: Blood also held most thyroid clonotypes expanded beyond 0.001.

Trimming removed 3 bases from V and 2 bases from J; junction bases left unmatched: 12. The CDR3 is 18 amino acids. In germline, CDR1 is KGHDR, CDR2 SFDVKD. For ophthalmopathy patients, the Clinical Activity Score was at least 3 and the NOSPECS grade at least 4; duration was under 3 months. The chain links TRBV24-1 to TRBJ2-1; 7 bases line up with TRBD2. The specimen sequenced was blood. The sequence derives from a woman aged 18-29 years with Graves' ophthalmopathy. Here the CDR3 reads CATSDPGGESGTYNEQFF. The CDR3 DNA reads as TGTGCCACCAGTGATCCTGGAGGGGAGAGCGGGACCTACAATGAGCAGTTCTTC.